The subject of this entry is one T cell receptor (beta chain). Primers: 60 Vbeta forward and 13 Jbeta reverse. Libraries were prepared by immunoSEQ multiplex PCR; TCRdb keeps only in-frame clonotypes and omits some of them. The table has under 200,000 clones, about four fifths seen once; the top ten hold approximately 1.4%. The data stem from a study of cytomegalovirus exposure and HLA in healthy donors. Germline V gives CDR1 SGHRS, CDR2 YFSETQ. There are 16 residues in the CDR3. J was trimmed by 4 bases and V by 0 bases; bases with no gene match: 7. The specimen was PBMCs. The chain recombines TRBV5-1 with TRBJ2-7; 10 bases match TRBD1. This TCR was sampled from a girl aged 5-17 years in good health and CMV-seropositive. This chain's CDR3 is CASSLGAPGQGYEQYF. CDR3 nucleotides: TGCGCCAGCAGCTTGGGAGCCCCGGGACAGGGGTACGAGCAGTACTTC.